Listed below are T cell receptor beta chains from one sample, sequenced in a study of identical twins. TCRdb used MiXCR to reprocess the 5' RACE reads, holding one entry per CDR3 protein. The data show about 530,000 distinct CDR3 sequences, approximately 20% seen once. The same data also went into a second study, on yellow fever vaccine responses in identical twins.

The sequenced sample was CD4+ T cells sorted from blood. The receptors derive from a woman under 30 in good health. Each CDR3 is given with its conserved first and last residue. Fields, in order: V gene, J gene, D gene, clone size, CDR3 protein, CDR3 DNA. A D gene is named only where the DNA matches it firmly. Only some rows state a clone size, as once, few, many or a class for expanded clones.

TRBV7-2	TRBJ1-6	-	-	CASSLGRYNSPLHF	TGTGCCAGCAGCTTGGGAAGATATAATTCACCCCTCCACTTT
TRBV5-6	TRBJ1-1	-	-	CASSSPPLGAFF	TGTGCCAGCAGCTCCCCTCCCCTGGGGGCTTTCTTT
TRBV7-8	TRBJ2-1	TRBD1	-	CASSLRQGVDDEQFF	TGTGCCAGCAGCCTCAGACAGGGGGTGGACGATGAGCAGTTCTTC
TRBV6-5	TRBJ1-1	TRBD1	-	CASSSDRGKGEAFF	TGTGCCAGCAGTTCCGACAGGGGGAAGGGTGAAGCTTTCTTT
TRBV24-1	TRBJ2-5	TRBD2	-	CATSDPPGTSGGGETQYF	TGTGCCACCAGTGATCCTCCGGGGACTAGCGGGGGAGGGGAGACCCAGTACTTC
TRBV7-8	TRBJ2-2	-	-	CASSFWAQNTGELFF	TGTGCCAGCAGCTTTTGGGCACAAAACACCGGGGAGCTGTTTTTT
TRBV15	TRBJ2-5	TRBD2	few	CATRLLAGVGETQYF	TGTGCCACCCGACTCCTAGCGGGAGTGGGGGAGACCCAGTACTTC
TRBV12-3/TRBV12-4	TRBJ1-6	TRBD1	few	CASSRTGDNSPLHF	TGTGCCAGCAGCCGGACAGGGGACAATTCACCCCTCCACTTT
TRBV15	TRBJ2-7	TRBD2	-	CATSRGTGTSGTYEQYF	TGTGCCACCAGCAGAGGTACCGGGACTAGCGGTACCTACGAGCAGTACTTC
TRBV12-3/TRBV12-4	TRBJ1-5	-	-	CASSPWGAKDQPQHF	TGTGCCAGCAGTCCATGGGGGGCAAAAGATCAGCCCCAGCATTTT
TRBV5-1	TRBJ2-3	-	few	CASSVRTSTDTQYF	TGCGCCAGCAGCGTAAGGACAAGCACAGATACGCAGTATTTT
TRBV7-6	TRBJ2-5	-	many	CASSLAHKETQYF	TGTGCCAGCAGCTTAGCCCACAAAGAGACCCAGTACTTC
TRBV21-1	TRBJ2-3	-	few	CASSPTDTSTDTQYF	TGTGCCAGCAGCCCAACAGACACTAGCACAGATACGCAGTATTTT
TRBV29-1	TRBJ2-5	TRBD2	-	CSVERGSGPQETQYF	TGCAGCGTTGAAAGGGGTAGCGGGCCTCAAGAGACCCAGTACTTC
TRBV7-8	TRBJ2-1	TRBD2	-	CASNPGTSGYNEQFF	TGTGCCAGCAACCCCGGGACTAGCGGTTACAATGAGCAGTTCTTC
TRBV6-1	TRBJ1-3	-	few	CASRQGTTGNTIYF	TGTGCCAGCAGACAAGGGACTACTGGAAACACCATATATTTT
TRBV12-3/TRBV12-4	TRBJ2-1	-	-	CASRSQPGGTDEQFF	TGTGCCAGCAGATCTCAACCCGGAGGGACGGATGAGCAGTTCTTC
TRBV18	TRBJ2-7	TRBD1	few	CASSPLSGQGNREQYF	TGTGCCAGCTCACCTTTATCGGGACAGGGCAACCGCGAGCAGTACTTC
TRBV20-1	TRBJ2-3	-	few	CSARGEYTQYF	TGCAGTGCTAGAGGGGAGTATACGCAGTATTTT
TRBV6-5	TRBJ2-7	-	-	CASSYSWTGSYEQYF	TGTGCCAGCAGTTACTCATGGACTGGATCCTACGAGCAGTACTTC
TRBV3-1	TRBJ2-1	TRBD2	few	CASRPTGLFFNEQFF	TGTGCCAGCAGACCAACGGGACTATTTTTCAATGAGCAGTTCTTC
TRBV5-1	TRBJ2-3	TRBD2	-	CASTPAGGGPTDTQYF	TGCGCCAGCACTCCAGCGGGGGGGGGTCCAACGGATACGCAGTATTTT
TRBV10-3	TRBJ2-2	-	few	CAISEAAGNFAGELFF	TGTGCCATCAGTGAGGCGGCGGGGAATTTCGCCGGGGAGCTGTTTTTT
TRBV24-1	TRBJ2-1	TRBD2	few	CATSDLGAGGNNEQFF	TGTGCCACCAGTGACTTAGGCGCGGGGGGGAACAATGAGCAGTTCTTC
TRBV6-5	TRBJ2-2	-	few	CASSYSAAGELFF	TGTGCCAGCAGTTACTCAGCGGCCGGGGAGCTGTTTTTT
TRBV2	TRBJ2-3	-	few	CASSLPPADTQYF	TGTGCCAGCAGTCTCCCGCCTGCTGATACGCAGTATTTT
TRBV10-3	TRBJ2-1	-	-	CAIGLGGGASSYNEQFF	TGTGCCATCGGGTTAGGAGGGGGAGCCAGCTCCTACAATGAGCAGTTCTTC
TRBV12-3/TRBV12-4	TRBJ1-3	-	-	CASSLRGPDTIYF	TGTGCCAGCAGTTTAAGGGGACCGGACACCATATATTTT
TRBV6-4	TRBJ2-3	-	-	CASSDSMAGGTQYF	TGTGCCAGCAGTGACTCGATGGCGGGTGGTACGCAGTATTTT
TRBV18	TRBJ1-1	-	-	CASSPQGQNTEAFF	TGTGCCAGCAGCCCACAGGGTCAGAACACTGAAGCTTTCTTT
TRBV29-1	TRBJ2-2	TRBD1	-	CSVNRGNTGELFF	TGCAGCGTTAACAGGGGTAACACCGGGGAGCTGTTTTTT
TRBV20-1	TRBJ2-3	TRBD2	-	CSARDQASGRGDTQYF	TGCAGTGCTAGAGATCAAGCGAGCGGGAGAGGAGATACGCAGTATTTT
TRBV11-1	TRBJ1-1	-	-	CASSLARGDPHSLDLMNTEAFF	TGTGCCAGCAGCTTAGCTAGGGGGGACCCTCATTCCCTAGACCTTATGAACACTGAAGCTTTCTTT
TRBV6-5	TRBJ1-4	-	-	CASSWTRNEKLFF	TGTGCCAGCAGTTGGACCAGGAACGAAAAACTGTTTTTT
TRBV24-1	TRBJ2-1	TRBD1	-	CATSDASVARDSYNEQFF	TGTGCCACCAGTGACGCAAGCGTAGCCCGGGACAGCTACAATGAGCAGTTCTTC
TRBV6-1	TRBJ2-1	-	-	CATAGLPYNEQFF	TGTGCCACCGCGGGGCTTCCATACAATGAGCAGTTCTTC
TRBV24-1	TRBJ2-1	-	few	CATSEEGRNEQFF	TGTGCCACCAGTGAAGAGGGTCGCAATGAGCAGTTCTTC
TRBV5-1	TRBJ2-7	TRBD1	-	CASSLASRTGFNEQYF	TGCGCCAGCAGCTTGGCCTCGAGGACAGGGTTCAACGAGCAGTACTTC
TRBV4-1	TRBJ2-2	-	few	CASSQAGPANTGELFF	TGCGCCAGCAGCCAAGCGGGGCCCGCGAACACCGGGGAGCTGTTTTTT
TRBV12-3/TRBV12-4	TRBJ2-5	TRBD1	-	CASSSGQEETQYF	TGTGCCAGCAGCAGTGGACAGGAAGAGACCCAGTACTTC
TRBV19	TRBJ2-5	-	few	CASSIGRKETQYF	TGTGCCAGTAGTATAGGCAGGAAAGAGACCCAGTACTTC
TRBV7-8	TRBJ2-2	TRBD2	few	CASSLASGVGELFF	TGTGCCAGCAGCTTAGCTAGCGGGGTCGGGGAGCTGTTTTTT
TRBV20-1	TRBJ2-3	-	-	CSARDLSRFSGTDTQYF	TGCAGTGCTAGAGACCTCTCTAGGTTCTCCGGCACAGATACGCAGTATTTT
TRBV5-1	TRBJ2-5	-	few	CASSLAFETQYF	TGCGCCAGCAGCTTGGCATTCGAGACCCAGTACTTC
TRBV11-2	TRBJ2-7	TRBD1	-	CASSLGRIGGDRHSYEQYF	TGTGCCAGCAGCCTAGGCCGGATTGGTGGGGACAGGCACTCCTACGAGCAGTACTTC
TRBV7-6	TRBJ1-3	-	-	CASSPTQGLVNTIYF	TGTGCCAGCAGCCCAACCCAGGGTTTAGTAAACACCATATATTTT
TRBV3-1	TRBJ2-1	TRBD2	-	CASSQDPRASGDQGQFF	TGTGCCAGCAGCCAAGATCCCAGGGCTAGCGGGGACCAGGGGCAGTTCTTC
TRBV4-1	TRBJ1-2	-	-	CASSAREGVDYGYTF	TGCGCCAGCAGCGCAAGGGAAGGAGTGGACTATGGCTACACCTTC
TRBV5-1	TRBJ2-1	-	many	CASSPDAGTFEQFF	TGCGCCAGCAGCCCGGATGCGGGGACCTTTGAGCAGTTCTTC
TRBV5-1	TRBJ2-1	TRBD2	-	CASSLESGGRAFLTPFF	TGCGCCAGCAGCTTGGAGTCCGGCGGGAGGGCTTTTTTAACCCCGTTCTTC
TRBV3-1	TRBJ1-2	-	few	CASASTGTYGYTF	TGTGCCAGCGCCTCAACAGGGACCTATGGCTACACCTTC
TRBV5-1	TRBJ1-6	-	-	CASSLSDSPLHF	TGCGCCAGCAGCTTGTCCGATTCACCCCTCCACTTT